What follows describes a single TCR beta chain. Trimming left V 3 bases short and J 1 base short, with 13 bases between. This CDR3 has 16 amino acids. The germline V gene encodes CDR1 KGHSH and CDR2 LQKENI. These data come from a study of T cell responses to AZD1222 COVID-19 vaccine. Some clones are missing from TCRdb's copy, which holds only in-frame ones; the method was immunoSEQ multiplex PCR. This sample yields about 140,000 clones, of which roughly 82% are seen a single time; about 4% belongs to the top ten. Sequenced material: peripheral blood, taken on day 0 of AZD1222 vaccination. The clonotype was recovered from an adult in good health. J is TRBJ1-5 and V is TRBV18, with D hard to call. CDR3 bases: TGTGCCAGCTCACCCTCCACCGCTCAAAGCAATCAGCCCCAGCATTTT. Its translation: CASSPSTAQSNQPQHF. Combining the CDR3 with reference TRBV18 and TRBJ1-5 gives the whole variable domain NAGVMQNPRHLVRRRGQEARLRCSPMKGHSHVYWYRQLPEEGLKFMVYLQKENIIDESGMPKERFSAEFPKEGPSILRIQQVVRGDSAAYFCASSPSTAQSNQPQHFGDGTRLSIL.